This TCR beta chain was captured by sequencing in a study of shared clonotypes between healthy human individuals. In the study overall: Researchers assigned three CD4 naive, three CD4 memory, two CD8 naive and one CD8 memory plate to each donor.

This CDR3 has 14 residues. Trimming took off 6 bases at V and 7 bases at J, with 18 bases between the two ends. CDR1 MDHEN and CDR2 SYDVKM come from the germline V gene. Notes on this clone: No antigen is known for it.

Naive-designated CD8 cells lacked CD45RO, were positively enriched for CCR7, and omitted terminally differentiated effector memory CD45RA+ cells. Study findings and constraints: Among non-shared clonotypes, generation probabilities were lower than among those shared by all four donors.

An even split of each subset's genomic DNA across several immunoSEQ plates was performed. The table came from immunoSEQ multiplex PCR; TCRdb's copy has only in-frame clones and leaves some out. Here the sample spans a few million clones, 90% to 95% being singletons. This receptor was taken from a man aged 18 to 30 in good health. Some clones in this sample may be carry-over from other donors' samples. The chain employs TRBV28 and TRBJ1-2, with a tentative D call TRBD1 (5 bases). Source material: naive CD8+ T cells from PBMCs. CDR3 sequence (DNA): TGTGCCAGCAGCCCGGCGAGCAGGGAGGTTGGCTACACCTTC. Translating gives CASSPASREVGYTF.